These 10 T cell receptor beta chains were all obtained from the same sample, sequenced in a study of CD8 T cells in ankylosing spondylitis. TCRdb reprocessed the 5' RACE reads via MiXCR and lists one record per CDR3 protein. Here the sample spans about 360,000 distinct CDR3 sequences, about 20% being singletons. The sequenced material came from blood, either unsorted or a sorted T cell fraction (not recorded which). Receptor source: a male donor with ankylosing spondylitis or in good health (not recorded which).

J is TRBJ2-5 and V is TRBV7-9; D is tentatively TRBD1 or TRBD2 (6 bases each). The V gene lost 1 base and the J gene lost 0 bases, with 12 bases spanning the gap. Germline-derived CDR1 and CDR2 are SEHNR and FQNEAQ (reference sequence). The CDR3 spans 16 residues. Here the CDR3 DNA reads TGTGCCAGCAGCTTAGGTCCCGGGGGCCACCAAGAGACCCAGTACTTC. It translates to CASSLGPGGHQETQYF.

V usage is TRBV29-1 and J usage is TRBJ2-7; no definite D call. V lost 5 bases and J lost 0, with 8 bases in between. The CDR3 sequence is 12 residues long. Germline values: CDR1 SQVTM, CDR2 ANQGSEA. CDR3 nucleotides: TGCAGCGTTCTCGGAAGCTCCTACGAGCAGTACTTC. Amino acid sequence: CSVLGSSYEQYF.

This clonotype was counted between two and nine times. This chain connects TRBV5-1 to TRBJ2-1; D is possibly TRBD1 or TRBD2 (5 bases each). The V and J ends lost 6 bases and 9 bases respectively, with 7 bases between them. CDR3 length: 10 amino acids. Germline CDR1 is SGHRS and CDR2 is YFSETQ. In DNA, the CDR3 is TGCGCCAGCAAGGGGAGTGAGCAGTTCTTC. Its translation: CASKGSEQFF. Looking up the rest from reference TRBV5-1 and TRBJ2-1 gives the full variable domain: KAGVTQTPRYLIKTRGQQVTLSCSPISGHRSVSWYQQTPGQGLQFLFEYFSETQRNKGNFPGRFSGRQFSNSRSEMNVSTLELGDSALYLCASKGSEQFFGPGTRLTVL.

Points on this clonotype: A much larger clone sits a single nucleotide away, making a read error possible. The gene calls are TRBV7-9 and TRBJ2-1, with unresolved D. This CDR3 region has 12 residues. Germline CDR1 SEHNR, CDR2 FQNEAQ (reference sequence). V shed 1 base and J shed 9 bases, with 7 bases lying between them. This CDR3 is CASSLDAGEQFF. The CDR3 region has the DNA TGTGCCAGCAGCTTAGATGCTGGTGAGCAGTTCTTC.

This clonotype was seen a handful of times. This chain joins TRBV7-3 and TRBJ2-2; no definite D call. The CDR3 spans 17 residues. The germline CDR1 and CDR2 sequences are SGHTA and FQGTGA. Trimming stripped 2 bases from V and 2 bases from J, with 15 bases between. CDR3 bases: TGTGCCAGCAGCTTAGCCGGCCCCCCCTTAAACACCGGGGAGCTGTTTTTT. Its translation: CASSLAGPPLNTGELFF.

This sequence joins TRBV6-5 and TRBJ2-1; D perhaps matches TRBD2 (6 bases). Trimming pared 0 bases from V and 2 bases from J, leaving 8 bases between. The CDR3 is 15 amino acids. Germline values: CDR1 MNHEY, CDR2 SVGAGI. For the CDR3, the DNA is TGTGCCAGCAGTTACTCAGCGGGCCCCTACAATGAGCAGTTCTTC. Translated, it gives CASSYSAGPYNEQFF.

This clonotype appeared a few times. This chain uses TRBV6-4 with TRBJ2-4; no clear D. Trimming took 5 bases from V and 1 from J, leaving 24 bases between them. Germline values: CDR1 MRHNA, CDR2 SNTAGT. CDR3 length equals 19 residues. The chain's CDR3 is CASSPSTPAPPEAKNIQYF. The CDR3 coding sequence is TGTGCCAGCAGTCCCTCGACGCCGGCACCCCCAGAGGCCAAAAACATTCAGTACTTC.

The chain uses TRBV6-2 or TRBV6-3 and TRBJ2-3; D uncertain. V was pared by 8 bases and J by 4 bases, with 16 bases between. Germline V CDR1 and CDR2: MNHEY, SVGEGT. The CDR3 has 14 amino acids. The CDR3 bases are TGTGCCAGCGCCCTACTTGGAATGGCAGATACGCAGTATTTT. Protein sequence: CASALLGMADTQYF.

The chain carries TRBV15 and TRBJ2-7; 8 bases agree with TRBD1. The trim removed 5 bases at V and 7 bases at J, leaving 7 bases unmatched. The germline CDR1 and CDR2 sequences are LNHNV and YYDKDF (reference sequence). The CDR3 totals 13 residues. The CDR3 DNA reads as TGTGCCACCAGCCAGGACAGGGTCCTGGAGCAGTACTTC. Protein sequence: CATSQDRVLEQYF.

The chain recombines TRBV24-1 with TRBJ2-7; D might be TRBD1 (5 bases). The CDR3 covers 13 residues. With 2 bases removed from V and 6 bases from J, the gap between germline ends came to 10 bases. Germline lookup yields CDR1 KGHDR and CDR2 SFDVKD. CDR3 residues: CATSDWAGSEQYF. The CDR3 bases are TGTGCCACCAGTGATTGGGCAGGGTCCGAGCAGTACTTC.